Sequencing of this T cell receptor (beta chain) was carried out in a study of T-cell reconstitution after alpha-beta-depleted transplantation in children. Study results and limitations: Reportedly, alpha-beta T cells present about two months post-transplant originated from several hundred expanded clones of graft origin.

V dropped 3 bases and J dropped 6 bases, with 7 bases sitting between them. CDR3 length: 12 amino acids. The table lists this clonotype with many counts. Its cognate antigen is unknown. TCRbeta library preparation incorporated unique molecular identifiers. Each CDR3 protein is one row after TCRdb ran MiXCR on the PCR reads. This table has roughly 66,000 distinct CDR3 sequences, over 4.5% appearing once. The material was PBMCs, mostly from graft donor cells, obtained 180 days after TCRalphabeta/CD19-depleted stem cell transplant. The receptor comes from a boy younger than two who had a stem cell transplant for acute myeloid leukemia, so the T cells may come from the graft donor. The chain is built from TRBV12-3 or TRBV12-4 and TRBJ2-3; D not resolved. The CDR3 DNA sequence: TGTGCCAGCAGTTTCGTCCCGGATACGCAGTATTTT. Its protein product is CASSFVPDTQYF.